Listed here are 16 T cell receptor beta chains from one sample, sequenced in a study of glioma-infiltrating T cells after dendritic cell vaccination (dated by TCRdb to the mid-2010s). Library method: the immunoSEQ multiplex PCR assay. TCRdb re-hosts the immuneACCESS table, in-frame sequences only. Its copies lack some clones; in the studies checked, an unresolved V gene accounts for under half of them, and the cause for the rest is not known. The sample table shows fewer than 75,000 clones, and more than 75% are seen once. Roughly 8.8% of the sample goes to the ten largest clones. The sample's time point label is to be understood as: after dendritic cell vaccination, including at tumor progression/relapse. Source: blood, taken after dendritic cell vaccination. Receptor source: a human donor with glioblastoma.

The CDR3 spells CASRRILLGATDGYTF. The CDR3, as DNA: TGTGCCAGCAGACGAATTTTATTGGGCGCCACAGATGGCTACACCTTC. V gene TRBV27 combines with J gene TRBJ1-2, with D hard to call. V was clipped by 6 bases and J by 6 bases, with 23 bases between them. CDR1 is MNHEY, CDR2 SMNVEV, per germline (reference sequence). The CDR3 is 16 amino acids.

The chain carries TRBV18 and TRBJ2-1; TRBD2 agrees at 9 bases. In germline, CDR1 is KGHSH, CDR2 LQKENI. V shed 0 bases, J shed 7 bases, and the junction held 16 bases outside the gene matches. This CDR3 spans 19 amino acids. This CDR3 reads CASSPPWLAGGPSWNEQFF. The CDR3 nucleotides read TGTGCCAGCTCACCACCTTGGCTTGCGGGGGGGCCTAGTTGGAATGAGCAGTTCTTC.

The chain recombines TRBV21-1 with TRBJ1-4; the table gives TRBD1 as D, unverified against the DNA. TRBV21-1 is tagged as a pseudogene. This CDR3 region has 13 residues. The CDR3 protein is CATQQATNEKLFF. CDR3 DNA: TGTGCCACCCAACAGGCCACTAATGAAAAACTGTTTTTT.

The gene calls are TRBV30 and TRBJ2-7; TRBD2 matches 9 bases. With 3 bases clipped from V and 0 bases from J, the junction kept 6 bases outside the gene matches. In germline, CDR1 is GTSNPN, CDR2 SVGIG (reference sequence). The CDR3 sequence is 15 residues long. The CDR3 spells CAWRIAGGSSYEQYF. In DNA, the CDR3 is TGTGCCTGGAGGATTGCGGGGGGGAGCTCCTACGAGCAGTACTTC.

The chain carries TRBV9 and TRBJ2-7; 8 nucleotides align to TRBD1. The CDR3 is 15 amino acids. J gave up 2 bases and V 0 bases, and 4 bases lay outside the gene matches. The germline gives CDR1 SGDLS, CDR2 YYNGEE. The CDR3 DNA is TGTGCCAGCAGCGTAGCTGGGACAGGTACCTACGAGCAGTACTTC. Amino acids: CASSVAGTGTYEQYF.

V and J are TRBV5-4 and TRBJ2-5, with 7 bases identical to TRBD1. V shed 3 bases and J 2 bases; nucleotides not matched to a gene: 4. CDR3 length: 14 amino acids. Germline loops: CDR1 SGHNT, CDR2 YYREEE (reference sequence). This CDR3 reads CASSSPGQQETQYF. In nucleotides, the CDR3 is TGTGCCAGCAGCTCCCCGGGACAGCAAGAGACCCAGTACTTC.

In its sample, this clone was seen a few times. The genes are TRBV6-1 and TRBJ2-7; weak D call: TRBD1 (7 bases). CDR3 length: 15 amino acids. Per germline, CDR1 MNHNS and CDR2 SASEGT. Between the trimmed V and J ends, which lost 1 base and 3 bases, there was a span of 13 bases. The CDR3 reads CASSEEAGGIYEQYF. CDR3 DNA sequence: TGTGCCAGCAGTGAAGAGGCAGGGGGGATCTACGAGCAGTACTTC.

The chain joins TRBV27 to TRBJ2-1; the match to TRBD2 covers 10 bases. The length of the CDR3 is 16 residues. V lost 7 bases to trimming and J lost 2 bases; unmatched junction nucleotides: 8. Germline assignment: CDR1 MNHEY and CDR2 SMNVEV (reference sequence). The CDR3 sequence: CASISRLAGTYNEQFF. Here the CDR3 DNA reads TGTGCCAGCATAAGTAGACTAGCGGGCACCTACAATGAGCAGTTCTTC.

V usage is TRBV10-3 and J usage is TRBJ2-3, with 16 bases aligning to TRBD2. The CDR3 covers 17 residues. In germline, CDR1 is ENHRY, CDR2 SYGVKD. The V segment lost 11 bases and the J segment 1 base; nucleotides outside the gene matches: 9. This CDR3 is CAATGTSGGAGTDTQYF. The CDR3 nucleotides are TGTGCCGCCACCGGGACTAGCGGGGGGGCGGGCACAGATACGCAGTATTTT.

Only a few counts were recorded for this clone. The junction departs from germline at one end; a sequencing error may be responsible. The identical CDR3 is also encoded by other nucleotide sequences in the sample. The V and J genes are TRBV4-3 and TRBJ1-6, with D possibly being TRBD1 (5 bases). The CDR3 covers 16 residues. Per the germline V gene, CDR1 is LGHNA and CDR2 is YSLEER. In nucleotides, the CDR3 is TGCGCCAGCAGCCAAGGAGGAGGGGCCCTTAATTCCCCCCTCCACTTT. Protein sequence: CASSQGGGALNSPLHF.

A single count supports this clone. The chain combines TRBV9 with TRBJ1-1; TRBD1 is a possible D gene (6 bases). In germline, CDR1 is SGDLS, CDR2 YYNGEE. CDR3 length: 17 amino acids. V shed 0 bases and J shed 0 bases, with 15 bases lying between them. The CDR3 DNA reads TGTGCCAGCAGCGTAGGTTGGGGGGGCAGGATGAACACTGAAGCTTTCTTT. Translating it yields CASSVGWGGRMNTEAFF.

V usage is TRBV6-1 and J usage is TRBJ1-4; D gene unclear. The V gene lost 8 bases and the J gene lost 7 bases, with 11 bases spanning the gap. Germline V gives CDR1 MNHNS, CDR2 SASEGT. CDR3 length equals 12 residues. CDR3 loop: CASGTGSEKLFF. The CDR3 nucleotides read TGTGCCAGCGGAACCGGGAGTGAAAAACTGTTTTTT.

This rearrangement joins TRBV7-2 to TRBJ2-3; D gene unclear. Germline V gene data show CDR1 as SGHTA and CDR2 as FQGNSA. This CDR3 region has 15 residues. The V and J ends lost 5 bases and 0 bases respectively, with 12 bases between them. The CDR3 region has the DNA TGTGCCAGCAGCCCGGAATCCGGGAGCACAGATACGCAGTATTTT. Protein product: CASSPESGSTDTQYF.

J is TRBJ2-3 and V is TRBV19; D is possibly TRBD2 (5 bases). This CDR3 region has 15 residues. Germline V gene lookup returns CDR1 LNHDA and CDR2 SQIVND (reference sequence). V dropped 5 bases and J dropped 5 bases, with 17 bases sitting between them. The CDR3 region has the DNA TGTGCCAGTAGTTCGCGGGTCCTGGATGGAGATACGCAGTATTTT. Translated, it gives CASSSRVLDGDTQYF. Full variable domain (outside the CDR3, taken from reference TRBV19 and TRBJ2-3): DGGITQSPKYLFRKEGQNVTLSCEQNLNHDAMYWYRQDPGQGLRLIYYSQIVNDFQKGDIAEGYSVSREKKESFPLTVTSAQKNPTAFYLCASSSRVLDGDTQYFGPGTRLTVL.

CDR3 sequence (DNA): TGTGCCAGCTCACCACCCCTGACAGGGGCCCCCTACGAGCAGTACTTC. Its translation: CASSPPLTGAPYEQYF. The V call is TRBV18, the J call TRBJ2-7; the match to TRBD1 covers 8 bases. Germline CDR1 reads KGHSH; CDR2 reads LQKENI. CDR3 length: 16 residues. The ends lost 0 bases at V and 2 bases at J; junction bases unmatched: 6.

The chain is built from TRBV5-1 and TRBJ1-1; D is undetermined. Germline CDR1 is SGHRS and CDR2 is YFSETQ. CDR3 length: 15 residues. V lost 2 bases, J lost 0 bases, and 11 bases lay in between. CDR3 nucleotides: TGCGCCAGCAGCTTAAGCCAGGCAATGAACACTGAAGCTTTCTTT. This translates into CASSLSQAMNTEAFF. Full variable domain (rest looked up from reference TRBV5-1 and TRBJ1-1): KAGVTQTPRYLIKTRGQQVTLSCSPISGHRSVSWYQQTPGQGLQFLFEYFSETQRNKGNFPGRFSGRQFSNSRSEMNVSTLELGDSALYLCASSLSQAMNTEAFFGQGTRLTVV.